Below, 30 T cell receptor beta chains from the same sample are listed, as sequenced in a study of cytomegalovirus exposure and HLA in healthy donors. Both 60 Vbeta primers and 13 Jbeta primers went into the PCR. The protocol was immunoSEQ multiplex PCR, while the TCRdb copy is restricted to in-frame clones and leaves out a portion. The listing contains about 53,000 clones. Material for sequencing was PBMCs. The receptors were sampled from a man between 18 and 29 years old in good health and CMV-seropositive.

The chain combines TRBV13 with TRBJ2-7; 8 bases are shared with TRBD2. V was clipped by 0 bases and J by 3 bases; unmatched bases: 7. Germline values: CDR1 PRHDT, CDR2 FYEKMQ (reference sequence). The CDR3 is 16 amino acids. In DNA, the CDR3 is TGTGCCAGCAGCTTAGGGGGTAGCGGGATCCTCTACGAGCAGTACTTC. It yields the protein CASSLGGSGILYEQYF.

The chain is built from TRBV4-1 and TRBJ2-7; D uncertain. The V and J ends lost 3 bases and 4 bases respectively, with 4 bases between them. Germline V gene data show CDR1 as MGHRA and CDR2 as YSYEKL. CDR3 length: 11 amino acids. The CDR3 spells CASSHQYEQYF. The CDR3 DNA follows: TGCGCCAGCAGCCACCAATACGAGCAGTACTTC.

V and J are TRBV6-1 and TRBJ1-2, with D unresolved. Germline V CDR1 and CDR2: MNHNS, SASEGT. Trimming took 8 bases from V and 0 from J, leaving 10 bases between them. The CDR3 runs 13 residues. The CDR3 here is CASGWSSNYGYTF. The CDR3 DNA is TGTGCCAGCGGATGGAGCTCTAACTATGGCTACACCTTC.

This chain joins TRBV7-9 and TRBJ2-1, with TRBD2 identical over 9 bases. Germline loops: CDR1 SEHNR, CDR2 FQNEAQ (reference sequence). The CDR3 has 15 residues. Germline trimming cut 2 bases from V and 6 bases from J; bases unmatched to any gene: 5. This CDR3 reads CASSLRAGGANEQFF. For the CDR3, the DNA is TGTGCCAGCAGCTTAAGGGCGGGAGGGGCCAATGAGCAGTTCTTC.

The gene calls are TRBV29-1 and TRBJ2-3; 7 bases fit TRBD2. Germline lookup yields CDR1 SQVTM and CDR2 ANQGSEA. The CDR3 is 17 amino acids. Germline trimming cut 2 bases from V and 3 bases from J; bases unmatched to any gene: 14. DNA for the CDR3: TGCAGCGTTGAACCCCCTTCAGGCGGGAGAGGGACAGATACGCAGTATTTT. It specifies CSVEPPSGGRGTDTQYF.

The chain couples TRBV5-1 to TRBJ1-4; a weak D match, TRBD1 (5 bases). This CDR3 contains 17 residues. Trimming took off 4 bases at V and 0 bases at J, with 16 bases between the two ends. Germline values: CDR1 SGHRS, CDR2 YFSETQ. As DNA, the CDR3 is TGCGCCAGCAGCCCTAATGGGGGGAGAGCAACTAATGAAAAACTGTTTTTT. Amino acid sequence: CASSPNGGRATNEKLFF.

This chain uses TRBV28 with TRBJ2-7; 8 bases match TRBD1. Unmatched junction bases numbered 5, after V lost 7 bases and J lost 0 bases. Per germline, CDR1 MDHEN and CDR2 SYDVKM. The CDR3 runs to 14 residues. As DNA, the CDR3 is TGTGCCAGCAATAGACAGGGGATCTCCTACGAGCAGTACTTC. Its translation: CASNRQGISYEQYF.

The CDR3: CASSAGTPSTDTQYF. CDR3 nucleotide sequence: TGTGCCAGCAGTGCGGGGACACCTAGCACAGATACGCAGTATTTT. This chain joins TRBV2 and TRBJ2-3; possible D gene TRBD1, 6 bases. CDR1 is SNHLY and CDR2 is FYNNEI in the germline V gene. The V and J ends lost 4 bases and 0 bases respectively, with 11 bases between them. The CDR3 has 15 amino acids.

The CDR3, as DNA: TGTGCCAGCAGCCAAGGACTAGCGTGGGAGACCCAGTACTTC. Translation gives CASSQGLAWETQYF. This rearrangement joins TRBV4-2 to TRBJ2-5, with 8 bases aligning to TRBD2. This CDR3 has 14 residues. V dropped 1 base and J dropped 5; count of bases not matched to a gene: 3. Germline values: CDR1 LGHNA, CDR2 YNFKEQ.

The chain joins TRBV21-1 to TRBJ2-7; the table's D call, TRBD2, was not checked against the DNA. TRBV21-1 is a recognized pseudogene. There are 18 residues in the CDR3. The CDR3 nucleotides read TGTGCCAGCAGCCCCGGGACTAGCGGACCTACTAGCTCCTACGAGCAGTACTTC. Its protein product is CASSPGTSGPTSSYEQYF.

The chain uses TRBV7-9 and TRBJ2-4, with D possibly TRBD1 on 6 matching bases. The CDR3 is made up of 12 amino acids. V was trimmed by 8 bases and J by 8 bases, leaving 13 bases between them. The germline CDR1 and CDR2 sequences are SEHNR and FQNEAQ (reference sequence). The CDR3 DNA reads as TGTGCCAGCGGGACAAAGAACGACATTCAGTACTTC. Protein sequence: CASGTKNDIQYF.

This sequence joins TRBV5-1 and TRBJ2-1; D may be TRBD2 (5 bases). The CDR3 totals 15 residues. CDR1 and CDR2 (germline): SGHRS, YFSETQ. Trimming stripped 4 bases from V and 7 bases from J, with 18 bases between. The CDR3 nucleotides read TGCGCCAGCAGCCCCGGGATCCTGGCGGTTAATGAGCAGTTCTTC. Translation gives CASSPGILAVNEQFF.

To note about this clone: Relative to the germline gene, one junction end is altered; a read error may explain this. J is TRBJ1-1 and V is TRBV7-8, with a possible D match to TRBD1 (6 bases). The germline gives CDR1 SGHVS, CDR2 FQNEAQ. The CDR3 covers 13 residues. The CDR3 region has the DNA TGTGTCAGCAGCTCCGACAGGTACACTGAAGCTTTCTTT. It translates to CVSSSDRYTEAFF. The variable domain in full, with the rest retrieved from reference TRBV7-8 and TRBJ1-1, is GAGVSQSPRYKVAKRGQDVALRCDPISGHVSLFWYQQALGQGPEFLTYFQNEAQLDKSGLPSDRFFAERPEGSVSTLKIQRTQQEDSAVYLCVSSSDRYTEAFFGQGTRLTVV.

This rearrangement joins TRBV29-1 to TRBJ2-7; 10 bases agree with TRBD2. With 0 bases clipped from V and 3 bases from J, the junction kept 5 bases outside the gene matches. CDR3 size: 15 residues. CDR1 SQVTM and CDR2 ANQGSEA come from the germline V gene. The CDR3 here is CSVEDSRTSGYEQYF. The CDR3 DNA reads as TGCAGCGTTGAAGATTCGCGGACTAGCGGCTACGAGCAGTACTTC.

V usage is TRBV9 and J usage is TRBJ1-2, with 7 positions matching TRBD1. Germline trimming cut 0 bases from V and 8 bases from J; bases unmatched to any gene: 10. This CDR3 has 15 amino acids. Germline-derived CDR1 and CDR2 are SGDLS and YYNGEE. CDR3 sequence reads: CASSVVEDRPTGYTF. The CDR3, as DNA: TGTGCCAGCAGCGTAGTTGAGGACAGGCCCACGGGCTACACCTTC.

The genes are TRBV5-6 and TRBJ1-2; 9 bases are shared with TRBD1. Trimming cost V 2 bases and J 6 bases; bases outside gene matches: 8. The germline V gene encodes CDR1 SGHDT and CDR2 YYEEEE. This CDR3 has 15 amino acids. For the CDR3, the DNA is TGTGCCAGCAGCTTCACAACAGGGGGCTCAGATGGCTACACCTTC. Residues: CASSFTTGGSDGYTF.

The chain links TRBV12-5 to TRBJ2-5; D might be TRBD2 (5 bases). The CDR3 contains 15 residues. V lost 2 bases and J lost 7, with 17 bases in between. Germline assignment: CDR1 LGHNT and CDR2 FRNRAP. CDR3 coding DNA: TGTGCTAGTGGTTTGTCTCCACTCGCGGGTGGGACCCAGTACTTC. Protein: CASGLSPLAGGTQYF.

The chain employs TRBV5-6 and TRBJ1-3; perhaps TRBD1 as D (5 bases). The V gene lost 4 bases and the J gene lost 0 bases, with 11 bases spanning the gap. The CDR3 runs to 15 residues. Germline V gene lookup returns CDR1 SGHDT and CDR2 YYEEEE. CDR3: CASSPGGTSGNTIYF. The CDR3 DNA reads TGTGCCAGCAGCCCTGGGGGGACCTCTGGAAACACCATATATTTT. Combining the CDR3 with reference TRBV5-6 and TRBJ1-3 gives the whole variable domain DAGVTQSPTHLIKTRGQQVTLRCSPKSGHDTVSWYQQALGQGPQFIFQYYEEEERQRGNFPDRFSGHQFPNYSSELNVNALLLGDSALYLCASSPGGTSGNTIYFGEGSWLTVV.

The chain is built from TRBV2 and TRBJ2-2, with D possibly being TRBD2 (6 bases). The CDR3 spans 13 residues. Trimming cost V 7 bases and J 8 bases, with 14 bases left between them. Germline V CDR1 and CDR2: SNHLY, FYNNEI. The CDR3 spells CASTGRGEGELFF. In DNA form, the CDR3 reads TGTGCCAGCACCGGGCGGGGTGAAGGGGAGCTGTTTTTT.

V is TRBV13 and J is TRBJ2-3; D may be TRBD1 (6 bases). Trimming cost V 2 bases and J 5 bases, with 14 bases left between them. The CDR3 is 15 amino acids. The V gene's germline CDR1 is PRHDT and CDR2 FYEKMQ (reference sequence). Here the CDR3 DNA reads TGTGCCAGCAGCTTATACAGGGATGGGGGAGATACGCAGTATTTT. Protein: CASSLYRDGGDTQYF.

CDR3: CASLTDKRNEQFF. CDR3 in DNA: TGTGCCAGTTTAACTGACAAGCGGAATGAGCAGTTCTTC. The rearrangement links TRBV28 to TRBJ2-1, with a weak D call TRBD2 (5 bases). Germline V gene lookup returns CDR1 MDHEN and CDR2 SYDVKM. Trimming pared 9 bases from V and 7 bases from J, leaving 16 bases between. CDR3 length: 13 residues.

The V call is TRBV2, the J call TRBJ2-7; TRBD1 matches 7 bases. The CDR3 has 14 amino acids. The V and J ends lost 6 bases and 3 bases, in that order; junction bases with no gene match: 8. Germline V gives CDR1 SNHLY, CDR2 FYNNEI. The CDR3 DNA reads as TGTGCCAGCAGGGGACAGTATCTCCTCTACGAGCAGTACTTC. Amino acids: CASRGQYLLYEQYF.

CDR3 amino acids: CSAEGLANTDTQYF. Written as DNA, the CDR3 is TGCAGCGCTGAGGGACTAGCGAACACAGATACGCAGTATTTT. The rearrangement uses TRBV29-1 and TRBJ2-3, with TRBD2 matching 10 bases. Per the germline V gene, CDR1 is SQVTM and CDR2 is ANQGSEA. This CDR3 has 14 residues. Germline trimming cut 7 bases from V and 2 bases from J; bases unmatched to any gene: 6.

The rearrangement joins TRBV27 to TRBJ2-7; 9 nucleotides agree with TRBD2. V trimming: 4 bases; J trimming: 7 bases; junction bases outside the gene matches: 11. CDR1 is MNHEY, CDR2 SMNVEV, per germline (reference sequence). This CDR3 contains 15 residues. CDR3: CASSSSVAGAWEQYF. The CDR3 nucleotides read TGTGCCAGCAGTTCCTCGGTAGCGGGGGCCTGGGAGCAGTACTTC.

The chain recombines TRBV6-1 with TRBJ2-7; unclear D gene. CDR3 length: 14 residues. CDR1 and CDR2 from the germline V gene are MNHNS and SASEGT. Trimming removed 1 base at V and 2 bases at J, with 9 bases between. The CDR3 nucleotides are TGTGCCAGCAGTGAAGTGGGCAGCACCTACGAGCAGTACTTC. Translation: CASSEVGSTYEQYF.

CDR3 DNA sequence: TGTGCCAGCTCACCGAACGGACAGCCCCCGGATACGCAGTATTTT. It yields the protein CASSPNGQPPDTQYF. This rearrangement joins TRBV18 to TRBJ2-3, with D possibly matching TRBD1 (6 bases). This CDR3 comprises 15 residues. Germline V gene lookup returns CDR1 KGHSH and CDR2 LQKENI. The V gene lost 3 bases and the J gene lost 6 bases, with 16 bases spanning the gap.

The rearrangement joins TRBV5-5 to TRBJ1-1; no clear D. CDR1 SGHKS and CDR2 YYEKEE come from the germline V gene (reference sequence). The CDR3 runs to 14 residues. The V gene lost 2 bases and the J gene lost 3 bases, with 11 bases spanning the gap. The CDR3 protein is CASSFVPFDTEAFF. The DNA for the CDR3 is TGTGCCAGCAGCTTTGTCCCTTTTGACACTGAAGCTTTCTTT.

The rearrangement uses TRBV5-1 and TRBJ2-5, with 8 bases lining up with TRBD2. With V trimmed by 5 bases and J by 5 bases, 5 bases remained unmatched. This CDR3 is 13 amino acids long. Germline CDR1 is SGHRS and CDR2 is YFSETQ. CDR3 nucleotide sequence: TGCGCCAGCAGGGCGGGAGGCCCGGAGACCCAGTACTTC. Translating gives CASRAGGPETQYF.

CDR3 DNA: TGCGCCAGCAGCCCCGGGGACAGGGGAGGGTCTGGGGCCAACGTCCTGACTTTC. Translation gives CASSPGDRGGSGANVLTF. The chain is built from TRBV4-1 and TRBJ2-6; 10 nucleotides agree with TRBD1. Germline trimming cut 4 bases from V and 1 base from J; bases unmatched to any gene: 7. The CDR3 extends over 18 amino acids. Germline CDR1 and CDR2: MGHRA and YSYEKL.

This chain connects TRBV9 to TRBJ2-5, with 13 bases identical to TRBD2. The J call could be wrong; TRBJ2-7 is a better fit for the DNA end. This CDR3 is 15 amino acids long. Germline V gene sequence: CDR1 SGDLS, CDR2 YYNGEE. The CDR3 DNA reads as TGTGCCAGCAGCCCGGGACTAGCGGGAAGTTACGAGCAGTACTTC. It codes for CASSPGLAGSYEQYF.